These 29 T cell receptor beta chains originate from one sample sequenced in a study of molecular identifiers for immune sequencing clone quantification. Via MiXCR, TCRdb re-called the PCR reads, giving one row per CDR3 protein. The sample consists of about 630,000 distinct CDR3 sequences, roughly 23% of them appearing once. Sequencing input: naive CD8+ T cells from blood, with Jurkat cell RNA spiked in. Documented subset: FACS-sorted CD8+CD4-CCR7+CD45RA+ naive T cells. Receptors were obtained from a human donor in good health. Some libraries in this study had Jurkat cell RNA spiked in.

With regard to this clonotype: One junction end does not reproduce the germline sequence, and a read error may be involved. The CDR3, as DNA: TGTGCCAGCAGCTCCGAGGAGAGGGGGCTAGATTACGAGCGGTACTTC. Translated: CASSSEERGLDYERYF. The chain has TRBV7-6 and TRBJ2-7, with 7 nucleotides matching TRBD1. Germline CDR1 SGHVS, CDR2 FNYEAQ. The CDR3 spans 16 residues.

This sequence joins TRBV9 and TRBJ2-2, with D maybe TRBD1 (6 bases). V was pared by 4 bases and J by 7 bases, with 11 bases between. Germline V gene lookup returns CDR1 SGDLS and CDR2 YYNGEE. The CDR3 is 13 residues long. CDR3: CASSFTGNGELFF. The CDR3 DNA follows: TGTGCCAGCAGCTTCACAGGGAACGGGGAGCTGTTTTTT.

Only a few counts were recorded for this clonotype. CDR3 in amino acids: CASRLGRGTEAFF. The CDR3 coding sequence is TGCGCCAGCAGATTAGGACGGGGGACTGAAGCTTTCTTT. The rearrangement uses TRBV10-1 and TRBJ1-1; D is possibly TRBD1 (5 bases). The CDR3 is 13 amino acids. V lost 6 bases and J lost 5, with 13 bases in between. CDR1 WNHNN and CDR2 SYGVQD come from the germline V gene (reference sequence).

CDR3 region: CASSQDQTGFNEKLFF. The CDR3 DNA reads TGCGCCAGCAGCCAAGATCAAACGGGGTTTAATGAAAAACTGTTTTTT. This sequence joins TRBV4-1 and TRBJ1-4, with D unresolved. This CDR3 contains 16 residues. V was cut by 0 bases and J by 4 bases, with 12 bases left in between. Looked up from germline, CDR1 is MGHRA and CDR2 is YSYEKL.

The sample holds many counts of this clonotype. V is TRBV5-6 and J is TRBJ1-1, with D maybe TRBD1 (5 bases). The germline gives CDR1 SGHDT, CDR2 YYEEEE. Trimming shortened V by 2 bases and J by 6 bases, and 11 bases separated the two germline ends. The length of the CDR3 is 13 residues. The CDR3: CASSLTGPAEAFF. In DNA, the CDR3 is TGTGCCAGCAGCTTAACAGGACCAGCTGAAGCTTTCTTT. The full variable domain, rest sourced from reference TRBV5-6 and TRBJ1-1, is DAGVTQSPTHLIKTRGQQVTLRCSPKSGHDTVSWYQQALGQGPQFIFQYYEEEERQRGNFPDRFSGHQFPNYSSELNVNALLLGDSALYLCASSLTGPAEAFFGQGTRLTVV.

This clonotype was counted ten times or more. The V call is TRBV15, the J call TRBJ2-7, with 10 positions matching TRBD2. The CDR3 is made up of 14 amino acids. The J segment lost 3 bases and the V segment lost 4 bases, leaving 3 bases of the junction unmatched. The germline CDR1 and CDR2 sequences are LNHNV and YYDKDF (reference sequence). In nucleotides, the CDR3 is TGTGCCACCAGCACAGGACTAGCGGTCTACGAGCAGTACTTC. As protein: CATSTGLAVYEQYF.

The chain combines TRBV9 with TRBJ1-2; D uncertain. This CDR3 has 19 residues. The germline gives CDR1 SGDLS, CDR2 YYNGEE. The ends were cut back, 0 bases at V and 5 bases at J, with 26 bases in the middle. This CDR3 is CASSVANIPREAFLYGYTF. Written as DNA, the CDR3 is TGTGCCAGCAGCGTAGCTAACATCCCCCGGGAAGCTTTCCTTTATGGCTACACCTTC.

The chain carries TRBV20-1 and TRBJ1-4; D is unresolved. In germline, CDR1 is DFQATT, CDR2 SNEGSKA (reference sequence). The CDR3 totals 15 residues. Deletions cut 5 bases from V and 0 bases from J, with 13 bases between. For the CDR3, the DNA is TGCAGTGCTGCTCCGGACGGAGCAACTAATGAAAAACTGTTTTTT. Translation gives CSAAPDGATNEKLFF.

V usage is TRBV9 and J usage is TRBJ2-1, with D unresolved. Trimming stripped 0 bases from V and 8 bases from J, with 3 bases between. CDR3 length equals 11 residues. Looked up from germline, CDR1 is SGDLS and CDR2 is YYNGEE. The CDR3 is CASSVDDEQFF. In nucleotides, the CDR3 is TGTGCCAGCAGCGTAGATGATGAGCAGTTCTTC.

This clonotype was seen repeatedly, ten times or more. The DNA of the CDR3 is TGCGCCAGCAGCTTGGAACGGACTATGGGATACACAGATACGCAGTATTTT. As protein: CASSLERTMGYTDTQYF. The chain carries TRBV5-1 and TRBJ2-3; D is perhaps TRBD2 (6 bases). This CDR3 is 17 amino acids long. Trimming cost V 0 bases and J 2 bases, with 16 bases left between them. Per the germline V gene, CDR1 is SGHRS and CDR2 is YFSETQ.

J is TRBJ2-7 and V is TRBV19; unclear D gene. Germline lookup yields CDR1 LNHDA and CDR2 SQIVND (reference sequence). The CDR3 is made up of 13 amino acids. Trimming removed 5 bases from V and 3 bases from J, with 11 bases in between. The CDR3 DNA follows: TGTGCCAGTAGTGTCGGCCGAGTCTACGAGCAGTACTTC. It is translated as CASSVGRVYEQYF.

This clonotype was found many times. The CDR3 sequence: CAISELGQYYEQYF. The CDR3 DNA follows: TGTGCCATCAGTGAATTGGGACAGTACTACGAGCAGTACTTC. V is TRBV10-3 and J is TRBJ2-7; 7 bases line up with TRBD1. There are 14 residues in the CDR3. The germline V gene encodes CDR1 ENHRY and CDR2 SYGVKD. The junction had 5 bases not matched to a gene; V was cut back by 3 bases and J by 3 bases.

Many counts were recorded for this clonotype. This sequence joins TRBV4-3 and TRBJ2-1; 7 nucleotides match TRBD2. V dropped 1 base and J dropped 8; count of bases not matched to a gene: 11. Germline CDR1 LGHNA, CDR2 YSLEER. The CDR3 contains 16 residues. The CDR3 protein is CASSQGGGRSWDEQFF. Written as DNA, the CDR3 is TGCGCCAGCAGCCAAGGAGGCGGGAGATCATGGGATGAGCAGTTCTTC.

The chain employs TRBV7-2 and TRBJ2-5, with 13 bases aligning to TRBD2. V dropped 7 bases and J dropped 9; count of bases not matched to a gene: 14. The CDR3 extends over 16 amino acids. Germline lookup yields CDR1 SGHTA and CDR2 FQGNSA. As DNA, the CDR3 is TGTGCCAGCACCGCAACTAGCGGGAGGGCCGGGGAGCCCCAGTACTTC. Translated: CASTATSGRAGEPQYF.

Remarks on this clonotype: This may be a read error: a much more frequent sequence differs by one nucleotide. This is likely a read error, given that the CDR3 carries no conserved phenylalanine or tryptophan at its end. This chain joins TRBV5-1 and TRBJ2-7; 7 nucleotides match TRBD2. The CDR3 totals 17 residues. The junction had 11 bases not matched to a gene; V was cut back by 0 bases and J by 2 bases. Looked up from germline, CDR1 is SGHRS and CDR2 is YFSETQ. CDR3 coding DNA: TGCGCCAGCAGCTTGGCCTTGGGGAGCGGGGAGGCCTACGAGCAGTACATC. It translates to CASSLALGSGEAYEQYI.

This clonotype was recorded many times. The rearrangement links TRBV9 to TRBJ2-3; 13 bases fit TRBD2. The CDR3 contains 17 residues. J lost 5 bases, V lost 0 bases, and 6 bases had no gene match. CDR1 and CDR2 from the germline V gene are SGDLS and YYNGEE. For the CDR3, the DNA is TGTGCCAGCAGCGTAGGTACTAGCGGGGGGGCCGTAGATACGCAGTATTTT. It encodes CASSVGTSGGAVDTQYF.

The chain employs TRBV27 and TRBJ2-7; D is possibly TRBD1 or TRBD2 (5 bases each). CDR3 size: 14 residues. With 5 bases removed from V and 6 bases from J, the gap between germline ends came to 17 bases. The germline CDR1 and CDR2 sequences are MNHEY and SMNVEV (reference sequence). CDR3 region: CASSLTDLGLEQYF. The CDR3 DNA sequence: TGTGCCAGCAGTCTCACGGACTTGGGGCTCGAGCAGTACTTC.

Ten or more counts support this clonotype. The chain recombines TRBV27 with TRBJ2-3; no firm D call. Germline loops: CDR1 MNHEY, CDR2 SMNVEV (reference sequence). This CDR3 contains 13 residues. Trimming took off 5 bases at V and 4 bases at J, with 10 bases between the two ends. CDR3 nucleotides: TGTGCCAGCAGTCTGAACTACCCAGATACGCAGTATTTT. Amino acids: CASSLNYPDTQYF.

The chain employs TRBV12-3 or TRBV12-4 and TRBJ1-1, with a tentative D call TRBD1 (6 bases). The CDR3 contains 14 residues. V dropped 5 bases and J dropped 11 bases, with 21 bases sitting between them. CDR3 DNA sequence: TGTGCCAGCAGTCTGCCTAGTGGGGGGGGGGCCGCTTTCTTT. This encodes CASSLPSGGGAAFF.

A note on this clonotype: Compared with germline, one end of the junction differs, possibly owing to a read error. This sequence joins TRBV7-8 and TRBJ1-5; D is unclear. Germline-derived CDR1 and CDR2 are SGHVS and FQNEAQ. This CDR3 is 16 amino acids long. The DNA for the CDR3 is TGTGCCAGCAGCTTAGGGGCTTGGGATAGCGATCAGCCCCAGCATTTT. It yields the protein CASSLGAWDSDQPQHF.

V gene TRBV25-1 combines with J gene TRBJ2-3; 8 bases match TRBD1. V lost 6 bases, J lost 6 bases, and 14 bases stayed unmatched. Germline V gives CDR1 MGHDK, CDR2 SYGVNS. This CDR3 region has 16 residues. The CDR3 spells CASSPRTGWTTDTQYF. CDR3 nucleotide sequence: TGTGCCAGCAGCCCTAGGACAGGGTGGACGACTGATACGCAGTATTTT.

The V and J genes are TRBV6-5 and TRBJ2-5, with TRBD1 matching 7 bases. Per germline, CDR1 MNHEY and CDR2 SVGAGI. This CDR3 is 12 amino acids long. J gave up 3 bases and V 6 bases, and 1 base lay outside the gene matches. The CDR3 DNA sequence: TGTGCCAGCAGCCAGGGGGAAGAGACCCAGTACTTC. Protein: CASSQGEETQYF.

Regarding this clonotype: A read error is possible here, since a much larger clone lies one base away. V usage is TRBV4-1 and J usage is TRBJ2-2; D ambiguous. The CDR3 has 15 residues. Trimming took off 0 bases at V and 0 bases at J, with 5 bases between the two ends. Germline V gene data show CDR1 as MGHRA and CDR2 as YSYEKL. CDR3 sequence: CASSQDRPNTGELFF. The CDR3 DNA follows: TGCGCCAGCAGCCAAGATAGGCCGAACACCGGGGAGCTGTTTTTT.

In its sample, this clonotype was seen a few times. One base away lies a much larger clone, so this may be a sequencing read error. This likely comes from a read error, as the CDR3 has no conserved phenylalanine or tryptophan at its end. V gene TRBV12-3 or TRBV12-4 combines with J gene TRBJ1-1; D unclear. V lost 3 bases and J lost 3, with 8 bases in between. There are 13 residues in the CDR3. CDR3: CASSLTFDTEAFL. CDR3 sequence (DNA): TGTGCCAGCAGTTTGACATTTGACACTGAAGCTTTCCTT.

Ten or more counts support this clonotype. CDR3 protein: CASSQGPVNTEAFF. The CDR3 nucleotides are TGCGCCAGCAGCCAAGGTCCAGTAAACACTGAAGCTTTCTTT. This sequence joins TRBV4-1 and TRBJ1-1; unclear D gene. Germline V gene lookup returns CDR1 MGHRA and CDR2 YSYEKL. The CDR3 sequence is 14 residues long. The V end was cut by 1 base, the J end by 2 bases, with 8 bases between.

This clonotype was picked up a small number of times. The chain joins TRBV7-9 to TRBJ2-2, with D perhaps TRBD1 or TRBD2 (5 bases each). The CDR3 totals 14 residues. Per the germline V gene, CDR1 is SEHNR and CDR2 is FQNEAQ (reference sequence). The V gene lost 6 bases and the J gene lost 2 bases, with 10 bases spanning the gap. The CDR3, as DNA: TGTGCCAGCAGGGGGACGGAAAACACCGGGGAGCTGTTTTTT. Its protein is CASRGTENTGELFF.

Remarks on this clonotype: This clone may be a read error of a much larger clone one base away. As the CDR3 is not closed by the conserved phenylalanine or tryptophan, this likely results from a read error. V and J are TRBV4-1 and TRBJ1-4, with D unclear. Germline-derived CDR1 and CDR2 are MGHRA and YSYEKL. The CDR3 is 16 amino acids. V was cut by 0 bases and J by 5 bases, with 13 bases left in between. The CDR3 bases are TGCGCCAGCAGCCAAGAACAGCCAAACCCCAATGAAAAACTGTTTTAT. Its protein product is CASSQEQPNPNEKLFY.

The rearrangement links TRBV21-1 to TRBJ2-1; the D call in the table, TRBD2, was not verified against the DNA. TRBV21-1 is marked as a pseudogene. The CDR3 contains 18 residues. CDR3 nucleotides: TGTGCCAGCAGCAAAGCGCCCCTCGCGGCACAGCCCTACAATGAGCAGTTCTTC. Its protein product is CASSKAPLAAQPYNEQFF.

This clonotype came up a few times. The chain recombines TRBV20-1 with TRBJ1-3, with no clear D. CDR3 size: 14 residues. Germline CDR1 DFQATT, CDR2 SNEGSKA (reference sequence). V was trimmed by 6 bases and J by 1 base, leaving 13 bases between them. CDR3 coding DNA: TGCAGTGCCAAGAGAGGTCGTTCTGGAAACACCATATATTTT. Its translation is CSAKRGRSGNTIYF.